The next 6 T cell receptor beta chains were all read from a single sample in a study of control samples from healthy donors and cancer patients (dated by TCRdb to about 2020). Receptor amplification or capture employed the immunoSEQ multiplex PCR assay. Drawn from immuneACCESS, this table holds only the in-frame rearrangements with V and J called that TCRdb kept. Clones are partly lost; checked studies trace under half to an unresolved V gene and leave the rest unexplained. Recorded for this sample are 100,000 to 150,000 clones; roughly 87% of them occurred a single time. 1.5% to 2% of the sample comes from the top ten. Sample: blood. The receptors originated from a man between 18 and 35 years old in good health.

The DNA for the CDR3 is TGTGCCAGCAGCCAAGATTACGGCGAGTACGAGCAGTACTTC. This gives the protein CASSQDYGEYEQYF. The genes are TRBV4-2 and TRBJ2-7; D unresolved. This CDR3 region has 14 residues. Trimming cost V 0 bases and J 4 bases, with 10 bases left between them. Germline V CDR1 and CDR2: LGHNA, YNFKEQ.

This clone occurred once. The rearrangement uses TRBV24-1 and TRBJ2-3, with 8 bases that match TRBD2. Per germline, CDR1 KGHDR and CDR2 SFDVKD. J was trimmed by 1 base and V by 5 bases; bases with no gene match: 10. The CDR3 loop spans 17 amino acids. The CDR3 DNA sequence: TGTGCCACCAGTGGTTGGGCTAGCGGGCGGGGCACAGATACGCAGTATTTT. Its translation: CATSGWASGRGTDTQYF.

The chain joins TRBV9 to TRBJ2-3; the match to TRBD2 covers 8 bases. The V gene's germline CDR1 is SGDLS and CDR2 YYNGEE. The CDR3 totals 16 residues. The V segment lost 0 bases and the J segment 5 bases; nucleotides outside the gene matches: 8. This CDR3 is CASSVGLAGARDTQYF. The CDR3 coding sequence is TGTGCCAGCAGCGTAGGTCTAGCGGGTGCTCGAGATACGCAGTATTTT.

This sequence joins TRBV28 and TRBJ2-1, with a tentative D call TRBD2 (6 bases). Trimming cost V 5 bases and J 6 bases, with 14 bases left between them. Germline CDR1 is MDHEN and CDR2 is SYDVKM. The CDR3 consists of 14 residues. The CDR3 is CASSRTPAGNEQFF. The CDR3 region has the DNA TGTGCCAGCAGTCGTACCCCAGCGGGCAATGAGCAGTTCTTC.

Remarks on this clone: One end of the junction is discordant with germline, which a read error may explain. The CDR3 sequence is CASSLRQSLNF. The CDR3 DNA sequence: TGTGCCAGCAGTCTGAGGCAGAGCCTGAACTTC. The genes are TRBV28 and TRBJ2-7; D not certain. Germline values: CDR1 MDHEN, CDR2 SYDVKM. The CDR3 is 11 amino acids.

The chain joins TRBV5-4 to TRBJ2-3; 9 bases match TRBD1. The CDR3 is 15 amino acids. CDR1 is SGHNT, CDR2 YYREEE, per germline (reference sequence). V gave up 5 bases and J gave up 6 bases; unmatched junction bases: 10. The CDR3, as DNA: TGTGCCAGCAGTCTCACACAGGGGGCGCGGGATACGCAGTATTTT. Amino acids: CASSLTQGARDTQYF.